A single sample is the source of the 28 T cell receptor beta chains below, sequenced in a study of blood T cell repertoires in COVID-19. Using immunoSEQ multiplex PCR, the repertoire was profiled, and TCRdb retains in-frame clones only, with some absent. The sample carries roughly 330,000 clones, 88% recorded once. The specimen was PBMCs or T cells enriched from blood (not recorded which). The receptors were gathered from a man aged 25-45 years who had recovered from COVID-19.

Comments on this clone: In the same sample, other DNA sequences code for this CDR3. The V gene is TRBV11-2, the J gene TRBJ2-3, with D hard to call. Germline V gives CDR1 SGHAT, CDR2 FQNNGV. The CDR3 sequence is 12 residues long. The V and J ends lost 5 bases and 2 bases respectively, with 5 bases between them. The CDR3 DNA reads TGTGCCAGCAGCCCTAACACAGATACGCAGTATTTT. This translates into CASSPNTDTQYF.

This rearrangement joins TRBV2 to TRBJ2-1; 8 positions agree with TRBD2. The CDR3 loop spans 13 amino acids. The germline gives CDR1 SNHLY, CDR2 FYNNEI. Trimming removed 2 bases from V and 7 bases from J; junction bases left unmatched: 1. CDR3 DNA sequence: TGTGCCAGCAGTGAAATAGCGGGAAATGAGCAGTTCTTC. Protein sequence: CASSEIAGNEQFF.

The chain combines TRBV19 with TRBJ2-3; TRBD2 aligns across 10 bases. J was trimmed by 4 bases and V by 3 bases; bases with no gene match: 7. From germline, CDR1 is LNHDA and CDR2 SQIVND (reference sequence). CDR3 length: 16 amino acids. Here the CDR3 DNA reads TGTGCCAGTAGTATTAATAGCGGGGGGACCCCAGATACGCAGTATTTT. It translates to CASSINSGGTPDTQYF.

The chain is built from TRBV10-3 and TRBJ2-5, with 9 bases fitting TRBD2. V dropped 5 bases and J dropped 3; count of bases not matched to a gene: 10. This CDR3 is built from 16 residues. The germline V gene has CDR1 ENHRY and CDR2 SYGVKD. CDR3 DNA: TGTGCCATCAGTCAGGACTGGACTAGCGATAAAGAGACCCAGTACTTC. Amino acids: CAISQDWTSDKETQYF.

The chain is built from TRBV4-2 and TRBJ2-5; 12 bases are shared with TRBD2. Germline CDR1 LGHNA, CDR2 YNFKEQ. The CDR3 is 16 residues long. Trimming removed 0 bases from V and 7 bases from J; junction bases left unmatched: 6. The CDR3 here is CASSQDLAGGLWTQYF. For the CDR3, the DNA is TGTGCCAGCAGCCAAGATCTAGCGGGGGGGCTGTGGACCCAGTACTTC.

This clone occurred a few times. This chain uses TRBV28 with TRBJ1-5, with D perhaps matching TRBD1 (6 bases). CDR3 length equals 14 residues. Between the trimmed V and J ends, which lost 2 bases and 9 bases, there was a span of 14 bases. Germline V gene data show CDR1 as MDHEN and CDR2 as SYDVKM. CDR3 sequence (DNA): TGTGCCAGCAGTTTAGAACAGGGATCTAGGCCCCAGCATTTT. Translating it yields CASSLEQGSRPQHF. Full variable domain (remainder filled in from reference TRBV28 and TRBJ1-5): DVKVTQSSRYLVKRTGEKVFLECVQDMDHENMFWYRQDPGLGLRLIYFSYDVKMKEKGDIPEGYSVSREKKERFSLILESASTNQTSMYLCASSLEQGSRPQHFGDGTRLSIL.

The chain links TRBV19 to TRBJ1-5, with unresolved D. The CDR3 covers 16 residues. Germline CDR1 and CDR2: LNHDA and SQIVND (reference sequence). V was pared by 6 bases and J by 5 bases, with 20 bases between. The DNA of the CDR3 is TGTGCCAGTAGGCTTCACCCACTCGCTGAGGATCAGCCCCAGCATTTT. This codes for CASRLHPLAEDQPQHF.

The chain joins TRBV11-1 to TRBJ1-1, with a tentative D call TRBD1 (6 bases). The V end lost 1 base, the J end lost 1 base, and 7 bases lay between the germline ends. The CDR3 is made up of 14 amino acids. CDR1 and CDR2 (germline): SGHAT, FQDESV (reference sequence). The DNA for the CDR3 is TGTGCCAGCAGCTTAGACAGGGCGAACACTGAAGCTTTCTTT. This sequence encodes CASSLDRANTEAFF.

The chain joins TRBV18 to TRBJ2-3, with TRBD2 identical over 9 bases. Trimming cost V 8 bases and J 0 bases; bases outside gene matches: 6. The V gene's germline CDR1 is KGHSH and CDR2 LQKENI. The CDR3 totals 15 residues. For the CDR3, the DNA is TGTGCCAGCGAAGCAGCGGGGGGCAGCACAGATACGCAGTATTTT. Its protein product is CASEAAGGSTDTQYF.

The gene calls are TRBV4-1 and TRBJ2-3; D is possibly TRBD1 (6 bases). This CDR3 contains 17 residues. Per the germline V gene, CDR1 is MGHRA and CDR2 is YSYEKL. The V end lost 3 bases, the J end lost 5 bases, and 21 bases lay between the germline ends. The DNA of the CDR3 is TGCGCCAGCAGCCATGAAACCGAACAGGGAGATGGAGATACGCAGTATTTT. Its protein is CASSHETEQGDGDTQYF.

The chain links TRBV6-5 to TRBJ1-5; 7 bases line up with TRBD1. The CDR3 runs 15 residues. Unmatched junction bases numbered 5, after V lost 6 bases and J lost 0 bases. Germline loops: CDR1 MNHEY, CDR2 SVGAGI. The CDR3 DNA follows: TGTGCCAGCAGCCCCGACAGGGTTAGCAATCAGCCCCAGCATTTT. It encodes CASSPDRVSNQPQHF.

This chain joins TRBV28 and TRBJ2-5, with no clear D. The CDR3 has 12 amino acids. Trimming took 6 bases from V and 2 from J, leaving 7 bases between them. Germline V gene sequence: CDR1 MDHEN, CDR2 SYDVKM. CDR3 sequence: CASRNGQETQYF. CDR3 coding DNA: TGTGCCAGCAGAAACGGTCAAGAGACCCAGTACTTC.

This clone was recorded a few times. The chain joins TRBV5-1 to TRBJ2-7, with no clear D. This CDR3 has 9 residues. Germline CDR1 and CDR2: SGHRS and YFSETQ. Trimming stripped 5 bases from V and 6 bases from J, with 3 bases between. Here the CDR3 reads CASRLEQYF. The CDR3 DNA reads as TGCGCCAGCAGACTCGAGCAGTACTTC.

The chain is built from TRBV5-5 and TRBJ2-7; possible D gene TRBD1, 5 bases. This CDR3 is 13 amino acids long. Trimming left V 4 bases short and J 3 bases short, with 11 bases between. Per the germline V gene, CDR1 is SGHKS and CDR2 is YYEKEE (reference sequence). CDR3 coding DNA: TGTGCCAGCAGCCCGACAGCAGTCTACGAGCAGTACTTC. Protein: CASSPTAVYEQYF. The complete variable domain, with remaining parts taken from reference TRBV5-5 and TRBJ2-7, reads DAGVTQSPTHLIKTRGQQVTLRCSPISGHKSVSWYQQVLGQGPQFIFQYYEKEERGRGNFPDRFSARQFPNYSSELNVNALLLGDSALYLCASSPTAVYEQYFGPGTRLTVT.

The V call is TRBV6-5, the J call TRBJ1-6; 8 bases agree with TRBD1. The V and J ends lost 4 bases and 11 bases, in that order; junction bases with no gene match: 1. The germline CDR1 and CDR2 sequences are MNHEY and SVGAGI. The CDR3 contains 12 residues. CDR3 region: CASSSDRAPLHF. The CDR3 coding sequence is TGTGCCAGCAGTTCGGACAGGGCACCCCTCCACTTT.

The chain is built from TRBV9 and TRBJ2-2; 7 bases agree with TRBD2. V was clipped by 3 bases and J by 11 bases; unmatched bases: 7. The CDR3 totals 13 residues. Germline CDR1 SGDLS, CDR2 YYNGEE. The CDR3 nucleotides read TGTGCCAGCAGCGGAATCAGGGAGGGTGAGCTGTTTTTT. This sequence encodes CASSGIREGELFF.

The CDR3 region is CASSPSLAGEQYF. CDR3 DNA: TGTGCCAGCAGCCCAAGTCTAGCGGGCGAGCAGTACTTC. This chain uses TRBV11-3 with TRBJ2-7, with 8 bases lining up with TRBD2. CDR3 length: 13 residues. Germline lookup yields CDR1 SGHNT and CDR2 YENEEA. The ends lost 5 bases at V and 6 bases at J; junction bases unmatched: 6.

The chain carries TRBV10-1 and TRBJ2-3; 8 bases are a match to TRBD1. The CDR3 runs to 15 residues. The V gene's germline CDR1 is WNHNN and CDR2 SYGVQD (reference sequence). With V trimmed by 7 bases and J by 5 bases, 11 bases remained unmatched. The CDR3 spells CASILPGQGRDTQYF. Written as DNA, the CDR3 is TGCGCCAGCATTCTTCCAGGACAGGGTAGAGATACGCAGTATTTT.

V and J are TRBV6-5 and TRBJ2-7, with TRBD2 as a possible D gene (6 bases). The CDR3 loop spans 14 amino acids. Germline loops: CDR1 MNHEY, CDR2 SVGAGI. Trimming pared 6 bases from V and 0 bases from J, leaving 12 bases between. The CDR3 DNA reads TGTGCCAGCAGGAGGGACTTGGACTCCTACGAGCAGTACTTC. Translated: CASRRDLDSYEQYF.

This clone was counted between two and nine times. The DNA for the CDR3 is TGTGCCAGCAGCTTGGCCCGGTATAATTCACCCCTCCACTTT. This translates into CASSLARYNSPLHF. This chain connects TRBV5-4 to TRBJ1-6; D ambiguous. The CDR3 covers 14 residues. V was pared by 0 bases and J by 4 bases, with 5 bases between. The germline V gene has CDR1 SGHNT and CDR2 YYREEE (reference sequence).

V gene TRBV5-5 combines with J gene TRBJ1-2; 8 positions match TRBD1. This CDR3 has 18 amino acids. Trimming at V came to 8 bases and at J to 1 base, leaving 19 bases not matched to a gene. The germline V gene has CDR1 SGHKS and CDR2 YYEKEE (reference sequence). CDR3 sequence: CASHPSGTGSMDNYGYTF. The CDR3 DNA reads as TGTGCCAGTCACCCAAGTGGGACAGGATCGATGGATAACTATGGCTACACCTTC.

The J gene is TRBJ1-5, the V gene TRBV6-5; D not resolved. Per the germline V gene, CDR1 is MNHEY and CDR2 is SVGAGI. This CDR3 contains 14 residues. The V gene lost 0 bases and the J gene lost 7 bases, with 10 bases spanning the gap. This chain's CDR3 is CASSYSFSRQPQHF. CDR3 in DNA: TGTGCCAGCAGTTACTCTTTTAGTCGGCAGCCCCAGCATTTT.

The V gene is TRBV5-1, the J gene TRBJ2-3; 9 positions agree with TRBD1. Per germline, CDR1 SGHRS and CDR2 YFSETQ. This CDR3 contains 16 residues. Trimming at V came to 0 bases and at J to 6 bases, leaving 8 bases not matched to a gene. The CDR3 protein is CASSLEVGQGIDTQYF. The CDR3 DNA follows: TGCGCCAGCAGCTTGGAAGTCGGACAGGGGATTGATACGCAGTATTTT. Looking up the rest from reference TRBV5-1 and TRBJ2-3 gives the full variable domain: KAGVTQTPRYLIKTRGQQVTLSCSPISGHRSVSWYQQTPGQGLQFLFEYFSETQRNKGNFPGRFSGRQFSNSRSEMNVSTLELGDSALYLCASSLEVGQGIDTQYFGPGTRLTVL.

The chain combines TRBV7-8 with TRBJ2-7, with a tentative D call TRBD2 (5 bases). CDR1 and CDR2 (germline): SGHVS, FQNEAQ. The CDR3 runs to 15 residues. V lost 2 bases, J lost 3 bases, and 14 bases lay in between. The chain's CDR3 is CASSLPLARSYEQYF. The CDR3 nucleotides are TGTGCCAGCAGCTTACCCCTAGCTCGGAGCTACGAGCAGTACTTC.

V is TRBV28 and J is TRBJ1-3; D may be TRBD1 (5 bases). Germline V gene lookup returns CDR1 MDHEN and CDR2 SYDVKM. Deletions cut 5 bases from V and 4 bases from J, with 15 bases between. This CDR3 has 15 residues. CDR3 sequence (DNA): TGTGCCAGCAGTAGGCAGGGTAGGAGAGGAAACACCATATATTTT. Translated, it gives CASSRQGRRGNTIYF.

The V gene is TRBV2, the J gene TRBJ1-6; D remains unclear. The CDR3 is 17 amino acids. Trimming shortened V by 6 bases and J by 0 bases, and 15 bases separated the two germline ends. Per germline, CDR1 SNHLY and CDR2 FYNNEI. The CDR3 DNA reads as TGTGCCAGCAGCTTAGACGGGGTGAGCTCCTATAATTCACCCCTCCACTTT. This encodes CASSLDGVSSYNSPLHF.

In DNA, the CDR3 is TGTGCCAGCAGCCAAGTCTTAGCTGAAGCAGATACGCAGTATTTT. Protein: CASSQVLAEADTQYF. J is TRBJ2-3 and V is TRBV4-2; unclear D gene. Germline CDR1 and CDR2: LGHNA and YNFKEQ. The CDR3 length is 15 residues. Between the trimmed V and J ends, which lost 1 base and 4 bases, there was a span of 12 bases.

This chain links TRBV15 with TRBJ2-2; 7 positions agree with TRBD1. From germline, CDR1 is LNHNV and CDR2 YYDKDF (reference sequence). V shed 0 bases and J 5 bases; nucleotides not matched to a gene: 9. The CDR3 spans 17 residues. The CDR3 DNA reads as TGTGCCACCAGCAGAGATCGAAACAGGGGCAGAACCGGGGAGCTGTTTTTT. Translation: CATSRDRNRGRTGELFF.